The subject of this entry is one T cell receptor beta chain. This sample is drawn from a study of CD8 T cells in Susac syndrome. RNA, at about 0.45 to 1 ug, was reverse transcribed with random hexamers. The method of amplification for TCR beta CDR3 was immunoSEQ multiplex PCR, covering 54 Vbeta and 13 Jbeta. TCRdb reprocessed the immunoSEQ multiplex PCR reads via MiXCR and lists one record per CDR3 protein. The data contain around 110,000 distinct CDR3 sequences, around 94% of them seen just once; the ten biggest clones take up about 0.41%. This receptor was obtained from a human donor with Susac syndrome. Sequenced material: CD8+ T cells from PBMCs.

CDR3: CSVEDRTSGYEQYF. The CDR3 nucleotides read TGCAGCGTTGAAGATCGAACTAGCGGCTACGAGCAGTACTTC. The chain has TRBV29-1 and TRBJ2-7, with 8 bases aligning to TRBD2. The junction had 4 bases not matched to a gene; V was cut back by 0 bases and J by 3 bases. Per the germline V gene, CDR1 is SQVTM and CDR2 is ANQGSEA. The CDR3 totals 14 residues.